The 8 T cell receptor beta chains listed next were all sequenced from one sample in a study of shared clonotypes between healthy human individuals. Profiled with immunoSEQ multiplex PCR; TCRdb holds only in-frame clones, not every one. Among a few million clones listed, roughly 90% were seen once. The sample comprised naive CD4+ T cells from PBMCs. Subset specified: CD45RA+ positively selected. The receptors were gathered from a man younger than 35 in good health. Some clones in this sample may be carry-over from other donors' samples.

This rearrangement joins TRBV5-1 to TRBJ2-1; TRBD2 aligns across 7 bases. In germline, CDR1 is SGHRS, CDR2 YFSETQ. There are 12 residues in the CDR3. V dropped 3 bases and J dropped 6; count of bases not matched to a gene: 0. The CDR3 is CASSWTSNEQFF. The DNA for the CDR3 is TGCGCCAGCAGCTGGACTAGCAATGAGCAGTTCTTC.

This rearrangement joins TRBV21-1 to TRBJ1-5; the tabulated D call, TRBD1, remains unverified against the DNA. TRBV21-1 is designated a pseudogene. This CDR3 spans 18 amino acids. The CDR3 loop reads CASSKEGTGGLRGQPQHF. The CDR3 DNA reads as TGTGCCAGCAGCAAAGAGGGGACAGGGGGATTGAGAGGTCAGCCCCAGCATTTT.

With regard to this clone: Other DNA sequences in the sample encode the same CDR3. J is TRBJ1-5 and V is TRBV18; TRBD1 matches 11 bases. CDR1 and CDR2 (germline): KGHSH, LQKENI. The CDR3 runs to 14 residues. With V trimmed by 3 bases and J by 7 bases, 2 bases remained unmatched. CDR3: CASSPDRGHQPQHF. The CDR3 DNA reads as TGTGCCAGCTCACCGGACAGGGGGCACCAGCCCCAGCATTTT.

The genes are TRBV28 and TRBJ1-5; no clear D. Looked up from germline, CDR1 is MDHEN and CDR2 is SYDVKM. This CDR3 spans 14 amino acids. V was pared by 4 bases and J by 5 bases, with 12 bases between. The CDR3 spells CASSSTESHQPQHF. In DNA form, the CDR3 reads TGTGCCAGCAGTTCCACGGAATCACATCAGCCCCAGCATTTT.

The CDR3 is CASSPPERPYEQYF. The CDR3 region has the DNA TGTGCCAGCAGCCCCCCGGAGAGGCCCTACGAGCAGTACTTC. V usage is TRBV7-3 and J usage is TRBJ2-7, with no clear D. V was trimmed by 5 bases and J by 2 bases, leaving 13 bases between them. Germline CDR1 SGHTA, CDR2 FQGTGA. The CDR3 sequence is 14 residues long.

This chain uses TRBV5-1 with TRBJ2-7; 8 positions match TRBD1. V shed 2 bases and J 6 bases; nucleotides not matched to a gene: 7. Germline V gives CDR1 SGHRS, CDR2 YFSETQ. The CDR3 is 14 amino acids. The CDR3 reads CASSFMTGVSEQYF. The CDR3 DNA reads TGCGCCAGCAGCTTCATGACAGGGGTAAGCGAGCAGTACTTC.

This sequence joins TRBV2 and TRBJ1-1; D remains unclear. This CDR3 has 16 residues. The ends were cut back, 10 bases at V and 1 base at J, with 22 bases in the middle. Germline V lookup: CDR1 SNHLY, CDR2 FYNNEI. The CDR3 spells CAITPILAGKNTEAFF. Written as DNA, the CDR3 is TGTGCCATTACCCCGATTTTGGCCGGTAAGAACACTGAAGCTTTCTTT.

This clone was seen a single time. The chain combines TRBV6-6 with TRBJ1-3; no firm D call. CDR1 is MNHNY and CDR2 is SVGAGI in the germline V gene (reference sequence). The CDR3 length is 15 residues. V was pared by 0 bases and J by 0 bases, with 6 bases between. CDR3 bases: TGTGCCAGCAGTTACTCGACGAGCTCTGGAAACACCATATATTTT. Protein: CASSYSTSSGNTIYF.